This T cell receptor beta chain comes out of a study of cytomegalovirus exposure and HLA in healthy donors. Across the study: Assignment to the Caucasian-associated ancestry cluster applied to roughly 80% of the approximately 420 genotyped donors. Study-wide findings and caveats: Compared with the approximately 680-donor mean, an Asian-associated ancestry cluster reportedly had fewer N-insertions, according to a later analysis. In vitro checks showed that three CMV-associated chains really do target CMV antigens.

CDR3 length: 14 amino acids. Germline V CDR1 and CDR2: SNHLY, FYNNEI. Trimming shortened V by 7 bases and J by 1 base, and 13 bases separated the two germline ends. To note about this clone: Its target is unknown.

The PCR made use of 60 Vbeta and 13 Jbeta primers. Libraries were prepared by immunoSEQ multiplex PCR; TCRdb keeps only in-frame clonotypes and omits some of them. The table records 75,000 to 100,000 clones, roughly 78% of them present only once. The chain carries TRBV2 and TRBJ2-5; no reliable D call. This sequence was found in a man aged 25 to 40 in good health and CMV-seronegative. Material for sequencing was PBMCs. CDR3 DNA: TGTGCCAGCACCGCCCGGGTTTCCCAAGAGACCCAGTACTTC. Its protein product is CASTARVSQETQYF.